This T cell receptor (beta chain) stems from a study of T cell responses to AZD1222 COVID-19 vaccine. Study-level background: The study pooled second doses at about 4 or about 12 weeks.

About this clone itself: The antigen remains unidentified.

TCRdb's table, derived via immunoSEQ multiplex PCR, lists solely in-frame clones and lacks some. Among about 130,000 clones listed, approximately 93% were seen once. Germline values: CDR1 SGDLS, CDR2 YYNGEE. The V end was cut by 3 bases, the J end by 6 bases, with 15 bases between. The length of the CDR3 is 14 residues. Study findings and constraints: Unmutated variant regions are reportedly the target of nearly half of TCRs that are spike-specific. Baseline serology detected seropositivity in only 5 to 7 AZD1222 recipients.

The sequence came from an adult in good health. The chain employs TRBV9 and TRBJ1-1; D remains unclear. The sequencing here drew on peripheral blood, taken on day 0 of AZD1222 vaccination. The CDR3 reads CASSEWGWSAEAFF. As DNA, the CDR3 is TGTGCCAGCAGCGAGTGGGGATGGTCCGCTGAAGCTTTCTTT.